The 28 T cell receptor beta chains given below trace back to one sample, sequenced in a study of shared clonotypes between healthy human individuals. The assay was immunoSEQ multiplex PCR, and TCRdb's table has in-frame clones only and misses some. The profile covers about 2.5 million clones, with roughly 90% appearing a single time and 0.3% to 0.4% taken by the ten largest. Sequencing was done on a sample of naive CD4+ T cells from PBMCs. Described subset: CD45RA+ positively selected. The receptors were sampled from a man between 18 and 35 years old in good health. Some clones in this sample may be carry-over from other donors' samples.

This sequence joins TRBV10-1 and TRBJ1-4; D gene uncertain. Trimming took off 2 bases at V and 4 bases at J, with 5 bases between the two ends. The CDR3 sequence is 13 residues long. Germline loops: CDR1 WNHNN, CDR2 SYGVQD (reference sequence). CDR3 DNA sequence: TGCGCCAGCAGTGAGGTGCTTAATGAAAAACTGTTTTTT. This codes for CASSEVLNEKLFF.

V usage is TRBV4-1 and J usage is TRBJ2-5; D gene uncertain. CDR3 size: 13 residues. V was shortened by 1 base and J by 5 bases, with 8 bases between the two germline ends. Per germline, CDR1 MGHRA and CDR2 YSYEKL. Here the CDR3 reads CASSQVLYETQYF. CDR3 coding DNA: TGCGCCAGCAGCCAAGTACTATACGAGACCCAGTACTTC.

The rearrangement joins TRBV5-1 to TRBJ2-2, with no clear D. V gave up 2 bases and J gave up 4 bases, with 15 bases separating them. Germline V CDR1 and CDR2: SGHRS, YFSETQ. The CDR3 length is 16 residues. This chain's CDR3 is CASSFLSVETTGELFF. DNA of the CDR3: TGCGCCAGCAGCTTTTTGTCGGTGGAAACCACCGGGGAGCTGTTTTTT.

The chain carries TRBV20-1 and TRBJ2-7; D ambiguous. Trimming cost V 7 bases and J 0 bases, with 7 bases left between them. The CDR3 spans 11 residues. In germline, CDR1 is DFQATT, CDR2 SNEGSKA (reference sequence). CDR3 bases: TGCAGTGGCCGGAGCTCCTACGAGCAGTACTTC. As protein: CSGRSSYEQYF.

The chain carries TRBV19 and TRBJ1-5; 7 bases agree with TRBD1. The V gene's germline CDR1 is LNHDA and CDR2 SQIVND (reference sequence). With V trimmed by 5 bases and J by 2 bases, 9 bases remained unmatched. The CDR3 loop spans 16 amino acids. CDR3 sequence reads: CASSSRQGNRNQPQHF. The CDR3 region has the DNA TGTGCCAGTAGTTCCCGACAGGGCAATCGCAATCAGCCCCAGCATTTT.

This clone has just one count. The chain couples TRBV28 to TRBJ1-1; the D gene is possibly TRBD1 (6 bases). V was pared by 0 bases and J by 8 bases, with 10 bases between. Germline V gene lookup returns CDR1 MDHEN and CDR2 SYDVKM. The CDR3 is 13 amino acids. The CDR3 DNA reads TGTGCCAGCAGTTTATGGACCGGGACAGAAGCTTTCTTT. The encoded protein is CASSLWTGTEAFF.

CDR3 bases: TGTGCCAGCGGACAGCCAGGCACAGATACGCAGTATTTT. Translating it yields CASGQPGTDTQYF. The chain is built from TRBV6-1 and TRBJ2-3; possibly TRBD1 for D (6 bases). The germline V and J ends were trimmed by 8 bases and 1 base, with 10 bases remaining between them. There are 13 residues in the CDR3. CDR1 MNHNS and CDR2 SASEGT come from the germline V gene.

The chain links TRBV15 to TRBJ2-7; D remains ambiguous. Germline V gives CDR1 LNHNV, CDR2 YYDKDF (reference sequence). The CDR3 extends over 12 amino acids. V lost 3 bases to trimming and J lost 3 bases, with 6 bases between them. As DNA, the CDR3 is TGTGCCACCAGCAGTGAATACTACGAGCAGTACTTC. This sequence encodes CATSSEYYEQYF.

This chain joins TRBV11-2 and TRBJ2-7; D is perhaps TRBD2 (5 bases). Germline-derived CDR1 and CDR2 are SGHAT and FQNNGV. V lost 3 bases and J 6 bases, leaving 12 bases between the germline ends. The CDR3 is 13 amino acids. The CDR3 spells CASSLRDSAEQYF. The DNA for the CDR3 is TGTGCCAGCAGCTTGAGGGATTCTGCCGAGCAGTACTTC.

The chain carries TRBV10-3 and TRBJ2-7; D is undetermined. Trimming shortened V by 4 bases and J by 2 bases, and 15 bases separated the two germline ends. The CDR3 is 15 amino acids. Germline CDR1 and CDR2: ENHRY and SYGVKD. In nucleotides, the CDR3 is TGTGCCATCAGTGCTGGACCCCTTACCACCTACGAGCAGTACTTC. Residues: CAISAGPLTTYEQYF.

The J gene is TRBJ2-3, the V gene TRBV5-4; D is unclear. Germline V lookup: CDR1 SGHNT, CDR2 YYREEE (reference sequence). There are 13 residues in the CDR3. V was pared by 1 base and J by 5 bases, with 8 bases between. In DNA form, the CDR3 reads TGTGCCAGCAGCTTGTCCGGCGGAGATACGCAGTATTTT. Protein sequence: CASSLSGGDTQYF.

The chain couples TRBV19 to TRBJ1-6; 9 nucleotides agree with TRBD1. The length of the CDR3 is 13 residues. V lost 5 bases to trimming and J lost 9 bases; unmatched junction nucleotides: 2. Germline-derived CDR1 and CDR2 are LNHDA and SQIVND (reference sequence). The CDR3 bases are TGTGCCAGTAGTGGGACAGGGTTTTCACCCCTCCACTTT. It specifies CASSGTGFSPLHF.

V gene TRBV10-1 combines with J gene TRBJ2-3, with 7 bases fitting TRBD2. This CDR3 is built from 16 residues. J was trimmed by 4 bases and V by 0 bases; bases with no gene match: 7. CDR1 is WNHNN and CDR2 is SYGVQD in the germline V gene (reference sequence). The CDR3 DNA reads TGCGCCAGCAGTGAGTCGTTTGGGGGAGGGCCAGATACGCAGTATTTT. Protein sequence: CASSESFGGGPDTQYF.

The chain has TRBV11-2 and TRBJ2-4; D is ambiguous. The V end lost 3 bases, the J end lost 3 bases, and 3 bases lay between the germline ends. The CDR3 consists of 12 residues. From germline, CDR1 is SGHAT and CDR2 FQNNGV. In DNA form, the CDR3 reads TGTGCCAGCAGCTTCGGCAAAAACATTCAGTACTTC. Translated: CASSFGKNIQYF.

This clone was recorded only once. The chain uses TRBV2 and TRBJ1-6; D remains ambiguous. V was trimmed by 8 bases and J by 7 bases, leaving 15 bases between them. The CDR3 has 14 amino acids. Germline CDR1 SNHLY, CDR2 FYNNEI. CDR3 sequence reads: CASRMIWENSPLHF. In DNA, the CDR3 is TGTGCCAGCCGAATGATCTGGGAGAATTCACCCCTCCACTTT.

CDR3 DNA: TGTGCCAGCAGCTTGAGGCGGTCCGGGCAGTACTTC. It codes for CASSLRRSGQYF. The chain combines TRBV5-4 with TRBJ2-7; D ambiguous. This CDR3 spans 12 amino acids. V was pared by 1 base and J by 9 bases, with 11 bases between. The germline V gene encodes CDR1 SGHNT and CDR2 YYREEE (reference sequence).

The chain uses TRBV9 and TRBJ1-1; maybe TRBD1 (6 bases). The V and J ends lost 0 bases and 3 bases respectively, with 12 bases between them. Germline loops: CDR1 SGDLS, CDR2 YYNGEE. This CDR3 region has 15 residues. The CDR3 DNA reads as TGTGCCAGCAGCGTAGGGGGGGCTCAGGACACTGAAGCTTTCTTT. This gives the protein CASSVGGAQDTEAFF.

The rearrangement uses TRBV11-1 and TRBJ1-1; 7 bases map to TRBD1. CDR3 length equals 15 residues. V lost 4 bases and J lost 1; bases outside the gene matches: 6. CDR1 SGHAT and CDR2 FQDESV come from the germline V gene (reference sequence). CDR3 coding DNA: TGTGCCAGCAGCTCGCCCAGACAGGGGAACACTGAAGCTTTCTTT. Its translation: CASSSPRQGNTEAFF.

The chain recombines TRBV5-8 with TRBJ1-4, with unresolved D. V was trimmed by 4 bases and J by 0 bases, leaving 10 bases between them. Germline V lookup: CDR1 SGHTS, CDR2 YDEGEE. The CDR3 runs 15 residues. The chain's CDR3 is CASSRRQATNEKLFF. In nucleotides, the CDR3 is TGTGCCAGCAGCCGGCGCCAGGCAACTAATGAAAAACTGTTTTTT.

This chain connects TRBV6-6 to TRBJ2-3; D is uncertain. V was trimmed by 0 bases and J by 2 bases, leaving 6 bases between them. The germline gives CDR1 MNHNY, CDR2 SVGAGI (reference sequence). CDR3 length: 14 residues. CDR3 in amino acids: CASSYSRFTDTQYF. CDR3 DNA sequence: TGTGCCAGCAGTTACTCTAGGTTCACAGATACGCAGTATTTT.

The chain recombines TRBV27 with TRBJ1-5; D not certain. This CDR3 region has 13 residues. V lost 6 bases to trimming and J lost 5 bases, with 11 bases between them. Looked up from germline, CDR1 is MNHEY and CDR2 is SMNVEV (reference sequence). CDR3 sequence: CASRPVLHQPQHF. DNA of the CDR3: TGTGCCAGCAGACCGGTCCTTCATCAGCCCCAGCATTTT.

The V and J genes are TRBV9 and TRBJ2-7; TRBD1 aligns across 10 bases. The CDR3 extends over 17 amino acids. Looked up from germline, CDR1 is SGDLS and CDR2 is YYNGEE. The junction had 12 bases not matched to a gene; V was cut back by 2 bases and J by 4 bases. The CDR3 is CASSVERNRDRGYEQYF. DNA of the CDR3: TGTGCCAGCAGCGTCGAAAGGAACCGGGACAGGGGATACGAGCAGTACTTC.

For this clone: Other DNA variants within this sample encode the same CDR3. V usage is TRBV2 and J usage is TRBJ2-5; no clear D. The CDR3 is made up of 11 amino acids. V lost 4 bases and J lost 5, with 5 bases in between. The germline V gene has CDR1 SNHLY and CDR2 FYNNEI. CDR3: CASSVVETQYF. CDR3 sequence (DNA): TGTGCCAGCAGTGTGGTTGAGACCCAGTACTTC.

The rearrangement joins TRBV7-2 to TRBJ1-3, with 8 nucleotides matching TRBD1. V was clipped by 3 bases and J by 4 bases; unmatched bases: 5. Germline assignment: CDR1 SGHTA and CDR2 FQGNSA. This CDR3 has 15 residues. Here the CDR3 DNA reads TGTGCCAGCAGCTTTCAGGGGGCGCGGGGAAACACCATATATTTT. Its protein product is CASSFQGARGNTIYF.

The chain couples TRBV6-6 to TRBJ2-5, with D possibly TRBD2 on 5 matching bases. The V end was cut by 7 bases, the J end by 9 bases, with 18 bases between. The CDR3 length is 13 residues. The V gene's germline CDR1 is MNHNY and CDR2 SVGAGI (reference sequence). DNA for the CDR3: TGTGCCAGCACCCATGTCGGGGTTGGGTCCCAGTACTTC. Translation gives CASTHVGVGSQYF.

V is TRBV28 and J is TRBJ2-5; D gene unclear. The J call may be incorrect, as the DNA end agrees better with TRBJ2-7. The CDR3 has 16 amino acids. Germline CDR1 and CDR2: MDHEN and SYDVKM. CDR3 sequence reads: CASSSPPRQRTYEQYF. The CDR3 nucleotides are TGTGCCAGCAGTTCCCCCCCCAGGCAGAGGACCTACGAGCAGTACTTC.

V and J are TRBV25-1 and TRBJ2-1; the match to TRBD2 covers 11 bases. The CDR3 is 16 amino acids. J was trimmed by 3 bases and V by 6 bases; bases with no gene match: 7. Germline lookup yields CDR1 MGHDK and CDR2 SYGVNS. Here the CDR3 DNA reads TGTGCCAGCAGCGACCAACTAGCGGGAGACTACAATGAGCAGTTCTTC. It specifies CASSDQLAGDYNEQFF.

This sequence joins TRBV6-1 and TRBJ1-3; D may be TRBD1 (5 bases). Germline-derived CDR1 and CDR2 are MNHNS and SASEGT. This CDR3 is 14 amino acids long. V lost 8 bases and J lost 4, with 15 bases in between. The CDR3 nucleotides read TGTGCCAGCGGCCCTAGAAGGGGAGGAAACACCATATATTTT. Encoded protein: CASGPRRGGNTIYF.